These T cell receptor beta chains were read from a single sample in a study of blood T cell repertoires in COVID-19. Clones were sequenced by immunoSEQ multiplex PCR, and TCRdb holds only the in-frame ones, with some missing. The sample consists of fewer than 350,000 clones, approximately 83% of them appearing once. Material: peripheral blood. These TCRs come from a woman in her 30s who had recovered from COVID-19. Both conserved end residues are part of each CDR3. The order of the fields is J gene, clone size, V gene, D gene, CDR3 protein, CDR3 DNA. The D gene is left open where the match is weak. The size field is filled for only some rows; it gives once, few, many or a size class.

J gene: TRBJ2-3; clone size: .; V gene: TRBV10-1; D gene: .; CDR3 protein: CASESSGTDTQYF; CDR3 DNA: TGCGCCAGCGAAAGTAGCGGCACAGATACGCAGTATTTT
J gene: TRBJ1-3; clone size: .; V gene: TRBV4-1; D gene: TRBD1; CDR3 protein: CASSQDDRGGNTIYF; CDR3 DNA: TGCGCCAGCAGCCAAGACGACAGGGGTGGAAACACCATATATTTT
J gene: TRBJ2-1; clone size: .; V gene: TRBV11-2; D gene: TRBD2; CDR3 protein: CASSLVTSGGAYEQFF; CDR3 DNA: TGTGCCAGCAGCTTAGTGACTAGCGGGGGGGCCTATGAGCAGTTCTTC
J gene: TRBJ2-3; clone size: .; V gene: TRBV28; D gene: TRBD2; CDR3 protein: CASSLFQGGSLIRDTQYF; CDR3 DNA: TGTGCCAGCAGTTTATTCCAGGGCGGGAGTTTGATTAGGGATACGCAGTATTTT
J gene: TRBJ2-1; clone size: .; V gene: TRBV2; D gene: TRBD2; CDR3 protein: CASSLQGGDYNEQFF; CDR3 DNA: TGTGCCAGCAGTCTTCAGGGAGGGGATTACAATGAGCAGTTCTTC
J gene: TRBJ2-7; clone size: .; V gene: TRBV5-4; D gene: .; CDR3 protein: CASSFDSSYEQYF; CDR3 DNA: TGTGCCAGCAGCTTCGACAGTTCCTACGAGCAGTACTTC
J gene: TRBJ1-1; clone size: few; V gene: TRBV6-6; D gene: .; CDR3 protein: CASQAGNTPEAFF; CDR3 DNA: TGTGCCAGTCAAGCCGGGAACACGCCTGAAGCTTTCTTT
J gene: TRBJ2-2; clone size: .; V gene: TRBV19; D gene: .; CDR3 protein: CASTAGTLNTGELFF; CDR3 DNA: TGTGCCAGTACTGCCGGGACACTAAACACCGGGGAGCTGTTTTTT
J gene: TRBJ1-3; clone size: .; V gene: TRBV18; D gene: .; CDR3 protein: CASSPKGDTIYF; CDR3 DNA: TGTGCCAGCTCACCTAAGGGGGACACCATATATTTT
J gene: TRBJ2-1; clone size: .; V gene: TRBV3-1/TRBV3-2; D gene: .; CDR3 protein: CASSQEGQWSEQFF; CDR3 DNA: TGTGCCAGCAGCCAAGAAGGACAGTGGAGTGAGCAGTTCTTC
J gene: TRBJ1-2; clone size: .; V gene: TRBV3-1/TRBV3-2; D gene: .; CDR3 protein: CASSRGQGAGNYGYTF; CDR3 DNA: TGTGCCAGCAGCCGAGGCCAAGGGGCCGGGAACTATGGCTACACCTTC
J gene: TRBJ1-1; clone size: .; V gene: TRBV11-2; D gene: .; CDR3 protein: CASSLGGHAEAFF; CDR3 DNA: TGTGCCAGCAGCTTAGGGGGGCACGCTGAAGCTTTCTTT
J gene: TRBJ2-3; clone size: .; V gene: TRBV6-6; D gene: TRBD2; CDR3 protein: CASRPAGSGGAKSF; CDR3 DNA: TGTGCCAGCAGGCCCGCAGGGAGCGGGGGGGCGAAGAGTTTT
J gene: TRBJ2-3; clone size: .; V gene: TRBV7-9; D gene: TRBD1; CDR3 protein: CAGSGQATDTQYF; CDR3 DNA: TGTGCCGGGTCGGGACAGGCCACAGATACGCAGTATTTT
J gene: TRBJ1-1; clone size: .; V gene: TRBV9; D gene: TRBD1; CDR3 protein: CASSVGDRATEAFF; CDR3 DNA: TGTGCCAGCAGCGTAGGAGACAGGGCCACTGAAGCTTTCTTT
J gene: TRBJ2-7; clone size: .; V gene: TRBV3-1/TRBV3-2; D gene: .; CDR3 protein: CASSQVIDPYEQYF; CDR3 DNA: TGTGCCAGCAGCCAAGTAATAGATCCCTACGAGCAGTACTTC
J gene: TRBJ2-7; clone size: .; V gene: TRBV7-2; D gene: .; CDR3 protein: CASSLGLSYEQYF; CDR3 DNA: TGTGCCAGCAGCTTGGGCCTATCCTACGAGCAGTACTTC
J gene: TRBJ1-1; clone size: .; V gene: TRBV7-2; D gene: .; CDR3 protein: CASSFAGQPEAFF; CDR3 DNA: TGTGCCAGCAGCTTCGCAGGACAGCCTGAAGCTTTCTTT
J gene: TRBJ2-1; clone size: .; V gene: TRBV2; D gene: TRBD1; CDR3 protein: CASSTDRQGVNEQFF; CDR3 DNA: TGTGCCAGCAGTACAGACAGACAGGGGGTGAATGAGCAGTTCTTC
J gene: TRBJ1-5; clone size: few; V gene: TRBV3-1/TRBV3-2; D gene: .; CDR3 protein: CASSQDYNQPQHF; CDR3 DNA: TGTGCCAGCAGCCAAGATTACAATCAGCCCCAGCATTTT
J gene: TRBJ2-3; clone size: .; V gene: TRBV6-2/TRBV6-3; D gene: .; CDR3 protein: CASSWNGGEADTQYF; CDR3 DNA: TGTGCCAGCAGTTGGAACGGCGGCGAAGCAGATACGCAGTATTTT
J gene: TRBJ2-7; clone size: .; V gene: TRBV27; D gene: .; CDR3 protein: CASSSPTGPYEQYF; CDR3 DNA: TGTGCCAGCAGTTCCCCGACAGGACCCTACGAGCAGTACTTC
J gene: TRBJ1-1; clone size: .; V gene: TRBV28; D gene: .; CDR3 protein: CASSLQGEAFF; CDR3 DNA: TGTGCCAGCAGTTTACAGGGGGAAGCTTTCTTT